This T cell receptor (beta chain) was identified in a study of control samples from healthy donors and cancer patients. This CDR3 spans 15 amino acids. From germline, CDR1 is LNHDA and CDR2 SQIVND (reference sequence). V was cut by 1 base and J by 2 bases, with 9 bases left in between. Data came from immunoSEQ multiplex PCR; TCRdb stores just in-frame clones and leaves some out. The sample contains 150,000 to 200,000 clones, about nine tenths of which appear only once. The origin of this receptor is a woman younger than 45 in good health. J is TRBJ1-5 and V is TRBV19; D perhaps matches TRBD1 (5 bases). Sample: blood. The CDR3 loop reads CASSIGGFGNQPQHF. In DNA, the CDR3 is TGTGCCAGTAGTATAGGGGGGTTCGGCAATCAGCCCCAGCATTTT.